This T cell receptor beta chain was sequenced in a study of blood T cell repertoires in COVID-19. Overall study context: Sources were T cells, B-cell-depleted T cells, or PBMCs; the material itself was cDNA or gDNA.

The V and J ends lost 4 bases and 5 bases respectively, with 15 bases between them. This CDR3 is 14 amino acids long. Germline-derived CDR1 and CDR2 are SGDLS and YYNGEE. The cohort comprised adults aged about 18 to 100 years residing in under 30 US areas. Donors of Cohort 3 who recovered were those that had two negative PCRs, clearance, or symptom resolution. Libraries were prepared by immunoSEQ multiplex PCR; TCRdb keeps only in-frame clonotypes and omits some of them. The sample records about 250,000 clones, 88% being singletons. What was sequenced was PBMCs or T cells enriched from blood (not recorded which). The sequence was obtained from a woman between 45 and 65 years old who had recovered from COVID-19. The chain carries TRBV9 and TRBJ1-1; D perhaps matches TRBD1 (5 bases). CDR3 in DNA: TGTGCCAGCAGCTCCGAGACGGGGGTTACTGAAGCTTTCTTT. This codes for CASSSETGVTEAFF.